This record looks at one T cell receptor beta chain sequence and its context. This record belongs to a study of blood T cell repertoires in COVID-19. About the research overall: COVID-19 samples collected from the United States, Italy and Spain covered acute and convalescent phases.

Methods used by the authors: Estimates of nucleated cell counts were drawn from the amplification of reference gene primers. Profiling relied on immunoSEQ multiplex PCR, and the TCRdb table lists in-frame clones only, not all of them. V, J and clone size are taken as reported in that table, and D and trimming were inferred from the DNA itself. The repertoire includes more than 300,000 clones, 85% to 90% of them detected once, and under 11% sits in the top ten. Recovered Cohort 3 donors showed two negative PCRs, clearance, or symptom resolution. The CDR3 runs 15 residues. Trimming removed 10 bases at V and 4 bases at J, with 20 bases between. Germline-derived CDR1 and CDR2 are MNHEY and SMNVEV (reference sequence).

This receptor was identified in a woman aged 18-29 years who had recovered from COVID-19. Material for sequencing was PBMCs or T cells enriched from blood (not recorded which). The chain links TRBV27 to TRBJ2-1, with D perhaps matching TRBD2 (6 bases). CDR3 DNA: TGTGCCACCCAGAGCGGGCGCTGGGTTTACAATGAGCAGTTCTTC. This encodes CATQSGRWVYNEQFF.